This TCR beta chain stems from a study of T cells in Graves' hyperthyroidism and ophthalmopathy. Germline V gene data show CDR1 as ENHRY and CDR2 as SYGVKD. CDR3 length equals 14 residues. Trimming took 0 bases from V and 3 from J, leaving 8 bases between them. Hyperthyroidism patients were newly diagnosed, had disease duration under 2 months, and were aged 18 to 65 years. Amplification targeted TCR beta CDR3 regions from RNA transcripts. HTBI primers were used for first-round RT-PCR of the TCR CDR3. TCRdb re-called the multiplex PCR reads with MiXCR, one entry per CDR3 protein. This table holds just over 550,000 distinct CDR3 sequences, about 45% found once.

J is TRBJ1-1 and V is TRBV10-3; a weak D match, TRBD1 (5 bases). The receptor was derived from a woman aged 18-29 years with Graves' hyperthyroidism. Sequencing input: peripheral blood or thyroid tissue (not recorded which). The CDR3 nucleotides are TGTGCCATCAGTGAGTCGAGGGGACACACTGAAGCTTTCTTT. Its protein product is CAISESRGHTEAFF.